The rows below give T cell receptor beta chains drawn from one sample of a study of cytomegalovirus exposure and HLA in healthy donors. Assay used: immunoSEQ multiplex PCR; TCRdb lists only in-frame clones, some missing. The top ten hold around 1.8% of the sample, which has about 200,000 clones, almost 80% seen once. The sequencing input was PBMCs. Source of these receptors: a man aged 18 to 35 in good health and CMV-seronegative. The CDR3 runs from the conserved cysteine through the conserved F or W. The order of the fields is D gene, clone size, V gene, J gene, CDR3 protein, CDR3 DNA. The D gene is left open where the match is weak. Clone size, where shown, is once, few, many, or a class for clones that have expanded.

d_gene: TRBD2
abundance: NA
v_gene: TRBV4-3
j_gene: TRBJ2-7
CDR3aa: CASSHGGASGERAYEQYF
CDR3nt: TGCGCCAGCAGCCACGGGGGGGCTAGCGGGGAGCGGGCCTACGAGCAGTACTTC

d_gene: NA
abundance: once
v_gene: TRBV7-2
j_gene: TRBJ1-2
CDR3aa: CASSSGSAGYTF
CDR3nt: TGTGCCAGCAGCTCAGGCTCGGCTGGCTACACCTTC

d_gene: TRBD2
abundance: NA
v_gene: TRBV5-1
j_gene: TRBJ2-1
CDR3aa: CASSNWVTSGPYNEQFF
CDR3nt: TGCGCCAGCAGCAATTGGGTGACTAGCGGACCCTACAATGAGCAGTTCTTC

d_gene: TRBD2
abundance: NA
v_gene: TRBV5-6
j_gene: TRBJ2-1
CDR3aa: CASSLLAGGRNEQFF
CDR3nt: TGTGCCAGCAGCTTATTAGCGGGAGGGAGAAATGAGCAGTTCTTC

d_gene: TRBD1
abundance: NA
v_gene: TRBV19
j_gene: TRBJ1-5
CDR3aa: CASSTGQGGVPQHF
CDR3nt: TGTGCCAGTAGTACGGGACAGGGAGGTGTGCCCCAGCATTTT

d_gene: NA
abundance: NA
v_gene: TRBV7-9
j_gene: TRBJ1-1
CDR3aa: CASSLQGDTEAFF
CDR3nt: TGTGCCAGCAGCTTACAGGGTGACACTGAAGCTTTCTTT

d_gene: TRBD2
abundance: NA
v_gene: TRBV4-3
j_gene: TRBJ2-7
CDR3aa: CASSQVGTSGISYEQYF
CDR3nt: TGCGCCAGCAGCCAAGTGGGGACTAGCGGGATTTCCTACGAGCAGTACTTC

d_gene: NA
abundance: NA
v_gene: TRBV5-1
j_gene: TRBJ2-5
CDR3aa: CASSLVGSVTDQETQYF
CDR3nt: TGCGCCAGCAGCTTGGTCGGGTCCGTCACTGACCAAGAGACCCAGTACTTC

d_gene: TRBD1
abundance: NA
v_gene: TRBV7-2
j_gene: TRBJ1-5
CDR3aa: CASSSRTGTDQPQHF
CDR3nt: TGTGCCAGCAGCTCCAGGACAGGTACGGATCAGCCCCAGCATTTT

d_gene: NA
abundance: NA
v_gene: TRBV18
j_gene: TRBJ2-1
CDR3aa: CASSDRDTYNEQFF
CDR3nt: TGTGCCAGCTCAGACCGGGACACGTACAATGAGCAGTTCTTC

d_gene: NA
abundance: NA
v_gene: TRBV28
j_gene: TRBJ1-2
CDR3aa: CASSLSGGAGDGYGYTF
CDR3nt: TGTGCCAGCAGTTTATCGGGGGGGGCAGGAGACGGTTATGGCTACACCTTC

d_gene: TRBD2
abundance: NA
v_gene: TRBV7-3
j_gene: TRBJ2-3
CDR3aa: CASSSGLAGRTDTQYF
CDR3nt: TGTGCCAGCAGCTCGGGACTAGCGGGTCGCACAGATACGCAGTATTTT

d_gene: NA
abundance: NA
v_gene: TRBV6-5
j_gene: TRBJ1-6
CDR3aa: CASTRGSSPLHF
CDR3nt: TGTGCCAGTACCAGGGGATCGTCACCCCTCCACTTT

d_gene: NA
abundance: NA
v_gene: TRBV27
j_gene: TRBJ1-5
CDR3aa: CASSSTGSNQPQHF
CDR3nt: TGTGCCAGCAGTTCGACAGGAAGCAATCAGCCCCAGCATTTT

d_gene: NA
abundance: NA
v_gene: TRBV10-3
j_gene: TRBJ1-6
CDR3aa: CAIRSDNYNSPLHF
CDR3nt: TGTGCCATCAGGTCGGACAACTATAATTCACCCCTCCACTTT

d_gene: TRBD1
abundance: NA
v_gene: TRBV28
j_gene: TRBJ1-3
CDR3aa: CASSATGGPGNTIYF
CDR3nt: TGTGCCAGCAGTGCAACAGGGGGACCTGGAAACACCATATATTTT

d_gene: NA
abundance: NA
v_gene: TRBV28
j_gene: TRBJ2-4
CDR3aa: CASSPGILLIAKNIQYF
CDR3nt: TGTGCCAGCAGCCCCGGGATTCTACTAATAGCCAAAAACATTCAGTACTTC

d_gene: TRBD1
abundance: NA
v_gene: TRBV10-3
j_gene: TRBJ2-6
CDR3aa: CAISRDRGAGANVLTF
CDR3nt: TGTGCCATCAGCCGGGACAGGGGGGCTGGGGCCAACGTCCTGACTTTC

d_gene: TRBD1
abundance: few
v_gene: TRBV30
j_gene: TRBJ1-2
CDR3aa: CAWSVQGDYGYTF
CDR3nt: TGTGCCTGGAGTGTACAGGGGGACTATGGCTACACCTTC

d_gene: TRBD2
abundance: NA
v_gene: TRBV7-2
j_gene: TRBJ2-3
CDR3aa: CASSGAGRSTDTQYF
CDR3nt: TGTGCCAGCAGCGGAGCGGGGAGGAGCACAGATACGCAGTATTTT

d_gene: NA
abundance: NA
v_gene: TRBV9
j_gene: TRBJ2-1
CDR3aa: CASSVDRHEQFF
CDR3nt: TGTGCCAGCAGCGTCGACAGACATGAGCAGTTCTTC

d_gene: TRBD1
abundance: NA
v_gene: TRBV28
j_gene: TRBJ1-4
CDR3aa: CASSLSRTGGIEKLFF
CDR3nt: TGTGCCAGCAGTTTATCCCGGACAGGGGGCATCGAAAAACTGTTTTTT

d_gene: NA
abundance: NA
v_gene: TRBV10-3
j_gene: TRBJ1-6
CDR3aa: CAIAGGLVNSPLHF
CDR3nt: TGTGCCATCGCGGGGGGGTTAGTAAATTCACCCCTCCACTTT

d_gene: TRBD2
abundance: NA
v_gene: TRBV7-9
j_gene: TRBJ2-1
CDR3aa: CASSSPSGRAHEQFF
CDR3nt: TGTGCCAGCAGCTCCCCTAGCGGGAGGGCCCATGAGCAGTTCTTC

d_gene: TRBD2
abundance: NA
v_gene: TRBV7-2
j_gene: TRBJ2-1
CDR3aa: CASSLRVAGGHNEQFF
CDR3nt: TGTGCCAGCAGCCTAAGGGTTGCGGGAGGGCACAATGAGCAGTTCTTC

d_gene: TRBD2
abundance: NA
v_gene: TRBV5-6
j_gene: TRBJ2-3
CDR3aa: CASNLLAGADTQYF
CDR3nt: TGTGCCAGCAACCTCCTAGCGGGGGCAGATACGCAGTATTTT

d_gene: TRBD2
abundance: NA
v_gene: TRBV18
j_gene: TRBJ2-1
CDR3aa: CASSRTSGDLNEQFF
CDR3nt: TGTGCCAGCTCACGGACTAGCGGGGACCTTAATGAGCAGTTCTTC

d_gene: NA
abundance: NA
v_gene: TRBV25-1
j_gene: TRBJ2-1
CDR3aa: CASSPDGGWNEQFF
CDR3nt: TGTGCCAGCAGTCCTGATGGGGGGTGGAATGAGCAGTTCTTC

d_gene: TRBD1
abundance: few
v_gene: TRBV18
j_gene: TRBJ1-5
CDR3aa: CASSPPEAGGYGNQPQHF
CDR3nt: TGTGCCAGCTCACCACCCGAGGCAGGGGGGTATGGAAATCAGCCCCAGCATTTT

d_gene: NA
abundance: NA
v_gene: TRBV7-9
j_gene: TRBJ2-6
CDR3aa: CASTPPGWSASGANVLTF
CDR3nt: TGTGCCAGCACCCCTCCGGGATGGTCGGCCTCTGGGGCCAACGTCCTGACTTTC

d_gene: TRBD1
abundance: NA
v_gene: TRBV7-9
j_gene: TRBJ1-5
CDR3aa: CASSLLTGGVDNQPQHF
CDR3nt: TGTGCCAGCAGCCTTTTAACAGGGGGTGTTGACAATCAGCCCCAGCATTTT

d_gene: TRBD1
abundance: NA
v_gene: TRBV5-1
j_gene: TRBJ2-5
CDR3aa: CASSLSGQGGETQYF
CDR3nt: TGCGCCAGCAGCTTGTCGGGACAGGGAGGAGAGACCCAGTACTTC

d_gene: TRBD1
abundance: NA
v_gene: TRBV2
j_gene: TRBJ2-7
CDR3aa: CASNDRGTYEQYF
CDR3nt: TGTGCCAGCAATGACAGGGGAACCTACGAGCAGTACTTC

d_gene: TRBD1
abundance: many
v_gene: TRBV18
j_gene: TRBJ1-1
CDR3aa: CASSPRQGARNTEAFF
CDR3nt: TGTGCCAGCTCACCCCGACAGGGGGCAAGGAACACTGAAGCTTTCTTT

d_gene: NA
abundance: NA
v_gene: TRBV11-3
j_gene: TRBJ2-7
CDR3aa: CASSPRGWEQYF
CDR3nt: TGTGCCAGCAGCCCCAGGGGTTGGGAGCAGTACTTC

d_gene: NA
abundance: NA
v_gene: TRBV7-9
j_gene: TRBJ1-1
CDR3aa: CASSSPRETEAFF
CDR3nt: TGTGCCAGCAGCTCCCCACGGGAGACTGAAGCTTTCTTT

d_gene: NA
abundance: NA
v_gene: TRBV14
j_gene: TRBJ1-1
CDR3aa: CASSLQGNTEAFF
CDR3nt: TGTGCCAGCAGCTTGCAGGGGAACACTGAAGCTTTCTTT

d_gene: NA
abundance: NA
v_gene: TRBV28
j_gene: TRBJ1-4
CDR3aa: CASSFEEGGNEKLFF
CDR3nt: TGTGCCAGCAGTTTTGAAGAGGGAGGGAATGAAAAACTGTTTTTT

d_gene: NA
abundance: NA
v_gene: TRBV4-2
j_gene: TRBJ2-3
CDR3aa: CASSQDGVGDTDTQYF
CDR3nt: TGTGCCAGCAGCCAAGATGGCGTAGGGGACACAGATACGCAGTATTTT

d_gene: TRBD1
abundance: NA
v_gene: TRBV7-9
j_gene: TRBJ2-7
CDR3aa: CASGTGYYEQYF
CDR3nt: TGTGCGTCTGGGACAGGGTATTACGAGCAGTACTTC

d_gene: TRBD1
abundance: few
v_gene: TRBV15
j_gene: TRBJ1-5
CDR3aa: CATGDRTNQPQHF
CDR3nt: TGTGCCACCGGGGACAGGACAAATCAGCCCCAGCATTTT

d_gene: NA
abundance: NA
v_gene: TRBV18
j_gene: TRBJ2-5
CDR3aa: CASSPPGQGETQYF
CDR3nt: TGTGCCAGCTCACCACCGGGACAAGGAGAGACCCAGTACTTC